The 19 T cell receptor beta chains in this list originate from one sample, sequenced in a study of PD-1 blockade in classical Hodgkin lymphoma. Time point indicated: newly diagnosed, previously untreated cHL patient sample. Libraries were prepared by immunoSEQ multiplex PCR; TCRdb keeps only in-frame clonotypes and omits some of them. The sample holds tens of thousands of clones, over 90% seen once. Sequences were obtained from peripheral blood mononuclear cells (PBMCs). These receptor sequences come from a human donor with classical Hodgkin lymphoma.

For the CDR3, the DNA is TGTGCCAGCAGTTTTTTAGGGGTGCGCAATCAGCCCCAGCATTTT. It yields the protein CASSFLGVRNQPQHF. The gene calls are TRBV28 and TRBJ1-5; possibly TRBD1 for D (5 bases). Germline V lookup: CDR1 MDHEN, CDR2 SYDVKM. This CDR3 comprises 15 residues. Deletions cut 3 bases from V and 2 bases from J, with 11 bases between.

The rearrangement links TRBV5-1 to TRBJ2-1; unclear D gene. There are 11 residues in the CDR3. Trimming removed 0 bases at V and 5 bases at J, with 0 bases between. Germline V CDR1 and CDR2: SGHRS, YFSETQ. CDR3 region: CASSLDNEQFF. The CDR3 nucleotides are TGCGCCAGCAGCTTGGACAATGAGCAGTTCTTC.

The chain uses TRBV7-2 and TRBJ2-1, with a weak D call TRBD1 (6 bases). This CDR3 is built from 16 residues. Germline CDR1 is SGHTA and CDR2 is FQGNSA. Trimming took 1 base from V and 3 from J, leaving 13 bases between them. The CDR3 nucleotides read TGTGCCAGCAGCTTAGGGGGCCGAGGGGGCTACAATGAGCAGTTCTTC. Translating gives CASSLGGRGGYNEQFF.

The chain recombines TRBV9 with TRBJ1-2, with 11 bases aligning to TRBD1. The ends lost 3 bases at V and 4 bases at J; junction bases unmatched: 11. This CDR3 spans 17 amino acids. Germline V gives CDR1 SGDLS, CDR2 YYNGEE. The CDR3 here is CASSGRLKGQGGYGYTF. Here the CDR3 DNA reads TGTGCCAGCAGCGGCCGACTCAAGGGACAGGGGGGCTATGGCTACACCTTC.

This clone was counted a single time. CDR3 DNA: TGTGCCAGCAGCTATAGGGGCAGCGGGAGGGGATTCGGGGAGCTGTTTTTT. As protein: CASSYRGSGRGFGELFF. The J gene is TRBJ2-2, the V gene TRBV7-2; TRBD2 matches 10 bases. The length of the CDR3 is 17 residues. The germline V gene encodes CDR1 SGHTA and CDR2 FQGNSA. After removal of 4 bases from V and 7 bases from J, the junction contained 12 bases not matched to a gene.

This chain uses TRBV28 with TRBJ2-7, with 7 bases fitting TRBD2. The germline gives CDR1 MDHEN, CDR2 SYDVKM. This CDR3 spans 15 amino acids. V shed 8 bases and J 4 bases; nucleotides not matched to a gene: 14. The CDR3 DNA reads TGTGCCAGCCTGACCGACTCCCTCGGGGGGTACGAGCAGTACTTC. Its protein product is CASLTDSLGGYEQYF.

About this clone itself: One end of the junction varies from germline; a read error may be responsible. The J gene is TRBJ2-7, the V gene TRBV5-5; either TRBD1 or TRBD2 may supply D (6 bases each). From germline, CDR1 is SGHKS and CDR2 YYEKEE (reference sequence). The CDR3 consists of 12 residues. As DNA, the CDR3 is TGTGCCAGCAGCTTGGGGGAGGCAGGGGAGGACTTC. Protein: CASSLGEAGEDF.

The chain links TRBV18 to TRBJ1-4; 7 bases line up with TRBD1. From germline, CDR1 is KGHSH and CDR2 LQKENI. After removal of 5 bases from V and 8 bases from J, the junction contained 5 bases not matched to a gene. CDR3 length: 13 residues. CDR3 DNA sequence: TGTGCCAGCTCAAATAACAGGGGCGAAAAACTGTTTTTT. Translated, it gives CASSNNRGEKLFF.

J is TRBJ2-6 and V is TRBV4-3; D possibly corresponds to TRBD1 (5 bases). V was shortened by 0 bases and J by 0 bases, with 9 bases between the two germline ends. This CDR3 is built from 17 residues. Germline V gene lookup returns CDR1 LGHNA and CDR2 YSLEER. The CDR3: CASSQDRANSGANVLTF. CDR3 nucleotide sequence: TGCGCCAGCAGCCAAGACAGGGCTAACTCTGGGGCCAACGTCCTGACTTTC.

The CDR3 coding sequence is TGTGCCAGCAGCTTAAGTTCCGGACAGGGTCGACAGCCCCAGCATTTT. Protein sequence: CASSLSSGQGRQPQHF. J is TRBJ1-5 and V is TRBV7-9; TRBD1 agrees at 8 bases. The V gene end was trimmed by 2 bases and the J gene end by 7 bases; junction bases not matched to a gene: 10. Germline values: CDR1 SEHNR, CDR2 FQNEAQ (reference sequence). This CDR3 spans 16 amino acids.

The table lists this clone with a few counts. The V gene is TRBV6-6, the J gene TRBJ2-2, with a tentative D call TRBD2 (5 bases). The V end lost 6 bases, the J end lost 1 base, and 9 bases lay between the germline ends. Per the germline V gene, CDR1 is MNHNY and CDR2 is SVGAGI (reference sequence). This CDR3 has 14 residues. CDR3 sequence reads: CASRPSGNTGELFF. For the CDR3, the DNA is TGTGCCAGCAGACCAAGCGGGAACACCGGGGAGCTGTTTTTT.

The chain couples TRBV10-1 to TRBJ2-3; 8 nucleotides align to TRBD1. CDR3 size: 15 residues. The germline CDR1 and CDR2 sequences are WNHNN and SYGVQD (reference sequence). The V segment lost 0 bases and the J segment 1 base; nucleotides outside the gene matches: 0. The CDR3 nucleotides are TGCGCCAGCAGTGAGTCGGGACAGGGCACAGATACGCAGTATTTT. Translating gives CASSESGQGTDTQYF.

The gene calls are TRBV6-5 and TRBJ2-7, with TRBD2 matching 12 bases. The CDR3 is made up of 14 amino acids. The V and J ends lost 10 bases and 0 bases, in that order; junction bases with no gene match: 4. Per germline, CDR1 MNHEY and CDR2 SVGAGI. The DNA of the CDR3 is TGTGCCACGGGGGGACTAGCGGGCTCCTACGAGCAGTACTTC. Translated: CATGGLAGSYEQYF.

The gene calls are TRBV6-6 and TRBJ1-5; D unclear. Germline V CDR1 and CDR2: MNHNY, SVGAGI (reference sequence). V lost 6 bases and J 0 bases, leaving 12 bases between the germline ends. The CDR3 is 15 residues long. In nucleotides, the CDR3 is TGTGCCAGCAGACTGACCTATGATAGCAATCAGCCCCAGCATTTT. Amino acids: CASRLTYDSNQPQHF.

The genes are TRBV5-5 and TRBJ2-7; 8 bases map to TRBD1. Germline values: CDR1 SGHKS, CDR2 YYEKEE (reference sequence). The CDR3 sequence is 13 residues long. Losses at the gene ends were 5 bases for V and 3 bases for J; bases not matched to a gene: 4. The CDR3 sequence is CASRRQGLYEQYF. CDR3 bases: TGTGCCAGCAGGCGACAGGGGCTCTACGAGCAGTACTTC.

A single count supports this clone. The chain uses TRBV5-1 and TRBJ2-2; 9 positions match TRBD2. J lost 3 bases, V lost 2 bases, and 14 bases had no gene match. Looked up from germline, CDR1 is SGHRS and CDR2 is YFSETQ. This CDR3 is 19 amino acids long. CDR3 sequence reads: CASSLRAPISGSDTGELFF. CDR3 sequence (DNA): TGCGCCAGCAGCTTACGAGCCCCTATTAGCGGGAGTGACACCGGGGAGCTGTTTTTT.

The V and J genes are TRBV20-1 and TRBJ1-2; D is unresolved. The CDR3 has 11 amino acids. Trimming removed 3 bases from V and 5 bases from J, with 7 bases in between. Germline values: CDR1 DFQATT, CDR2 SNEGSKA (reference sequence). Written as DNA, the CDR3 is TGCAGTGCTAGTCCGGGGTATGGCTACACCTTC. Translated: CSASPGYGYTF.

The chain is built from TRBV28 and TRBJ1-2; D remains unclear. The CDR3 sequence is 12 residues long. V was trimmed by 2 bases and J by 7 bases, leaving 8 bases between them. Germline values: CDR1 MDHEN, CDR2 SYDVKM. CDR3 sequence (DNA): TGTGCCAGCAGTTTAATGCAGGTTGGCTACACCTTC. Amino acid sequence: CASSLMQVGYTF.

This chain connects TRBV5-1 to TRBJ2-5; 10 bases line up with TRBD2. Germline CDR1 SGHRS, CDR2 YFSETQ. The trim removed 6 bases at V and 5 bases at J, leaving 13 bases unmatched. CDR3 length equals 16 residues. The CDR3 spells CASTPRAGGNGETQYF. The CDR3 region has the DNA TGCGCCAGCACGCCCCGAGCGGGGGGGAATGGGGAGACCCAGTACTTC.